The T cell receptor beta chain described here comes from a study of shared T cell receptors in the human thymus. This CDR3 has 20 amino acids. Trimming left V 5 bases short and J 1 base short, with 32 bases between. Per the germline V gene, CDR1 is SQVTM and CDR2 is ANQGSEA. Assay used: immunoSEQ multiplex PCR; TCRdb lists only in-frame clones, some missing. Here the sample spans hundreds of thousands of clones, about 89% being singletons. These data also formed part of another study, on human thymus T cells. That investigation notes: All donors were healthy Finnish infants who were undergoing corrective surgery to treat congenital heart defects. Corrective heart surgery yielded resections, and these provided the thymus tissue. Highly overlapping thymic repertoires in unrelated individuals were reported by related research.

The TCR was taken from a boy in the first two years of life with a congenital heart defect. The rearrangement links TRBV29-1 to TRBJ1-1; TRBD1 is a possible D gene (6 bases). Sequencing was done on a sample of thymocytes. CDR3 sequence (DNA): TGCAGCGTTACTCGGGGGGCGGGTAGGGTTCTTGGATGGAGGAACACTGAAGCTTTCTTT. Its translation is CSVTRGAGRVLGWRNTEAFF.